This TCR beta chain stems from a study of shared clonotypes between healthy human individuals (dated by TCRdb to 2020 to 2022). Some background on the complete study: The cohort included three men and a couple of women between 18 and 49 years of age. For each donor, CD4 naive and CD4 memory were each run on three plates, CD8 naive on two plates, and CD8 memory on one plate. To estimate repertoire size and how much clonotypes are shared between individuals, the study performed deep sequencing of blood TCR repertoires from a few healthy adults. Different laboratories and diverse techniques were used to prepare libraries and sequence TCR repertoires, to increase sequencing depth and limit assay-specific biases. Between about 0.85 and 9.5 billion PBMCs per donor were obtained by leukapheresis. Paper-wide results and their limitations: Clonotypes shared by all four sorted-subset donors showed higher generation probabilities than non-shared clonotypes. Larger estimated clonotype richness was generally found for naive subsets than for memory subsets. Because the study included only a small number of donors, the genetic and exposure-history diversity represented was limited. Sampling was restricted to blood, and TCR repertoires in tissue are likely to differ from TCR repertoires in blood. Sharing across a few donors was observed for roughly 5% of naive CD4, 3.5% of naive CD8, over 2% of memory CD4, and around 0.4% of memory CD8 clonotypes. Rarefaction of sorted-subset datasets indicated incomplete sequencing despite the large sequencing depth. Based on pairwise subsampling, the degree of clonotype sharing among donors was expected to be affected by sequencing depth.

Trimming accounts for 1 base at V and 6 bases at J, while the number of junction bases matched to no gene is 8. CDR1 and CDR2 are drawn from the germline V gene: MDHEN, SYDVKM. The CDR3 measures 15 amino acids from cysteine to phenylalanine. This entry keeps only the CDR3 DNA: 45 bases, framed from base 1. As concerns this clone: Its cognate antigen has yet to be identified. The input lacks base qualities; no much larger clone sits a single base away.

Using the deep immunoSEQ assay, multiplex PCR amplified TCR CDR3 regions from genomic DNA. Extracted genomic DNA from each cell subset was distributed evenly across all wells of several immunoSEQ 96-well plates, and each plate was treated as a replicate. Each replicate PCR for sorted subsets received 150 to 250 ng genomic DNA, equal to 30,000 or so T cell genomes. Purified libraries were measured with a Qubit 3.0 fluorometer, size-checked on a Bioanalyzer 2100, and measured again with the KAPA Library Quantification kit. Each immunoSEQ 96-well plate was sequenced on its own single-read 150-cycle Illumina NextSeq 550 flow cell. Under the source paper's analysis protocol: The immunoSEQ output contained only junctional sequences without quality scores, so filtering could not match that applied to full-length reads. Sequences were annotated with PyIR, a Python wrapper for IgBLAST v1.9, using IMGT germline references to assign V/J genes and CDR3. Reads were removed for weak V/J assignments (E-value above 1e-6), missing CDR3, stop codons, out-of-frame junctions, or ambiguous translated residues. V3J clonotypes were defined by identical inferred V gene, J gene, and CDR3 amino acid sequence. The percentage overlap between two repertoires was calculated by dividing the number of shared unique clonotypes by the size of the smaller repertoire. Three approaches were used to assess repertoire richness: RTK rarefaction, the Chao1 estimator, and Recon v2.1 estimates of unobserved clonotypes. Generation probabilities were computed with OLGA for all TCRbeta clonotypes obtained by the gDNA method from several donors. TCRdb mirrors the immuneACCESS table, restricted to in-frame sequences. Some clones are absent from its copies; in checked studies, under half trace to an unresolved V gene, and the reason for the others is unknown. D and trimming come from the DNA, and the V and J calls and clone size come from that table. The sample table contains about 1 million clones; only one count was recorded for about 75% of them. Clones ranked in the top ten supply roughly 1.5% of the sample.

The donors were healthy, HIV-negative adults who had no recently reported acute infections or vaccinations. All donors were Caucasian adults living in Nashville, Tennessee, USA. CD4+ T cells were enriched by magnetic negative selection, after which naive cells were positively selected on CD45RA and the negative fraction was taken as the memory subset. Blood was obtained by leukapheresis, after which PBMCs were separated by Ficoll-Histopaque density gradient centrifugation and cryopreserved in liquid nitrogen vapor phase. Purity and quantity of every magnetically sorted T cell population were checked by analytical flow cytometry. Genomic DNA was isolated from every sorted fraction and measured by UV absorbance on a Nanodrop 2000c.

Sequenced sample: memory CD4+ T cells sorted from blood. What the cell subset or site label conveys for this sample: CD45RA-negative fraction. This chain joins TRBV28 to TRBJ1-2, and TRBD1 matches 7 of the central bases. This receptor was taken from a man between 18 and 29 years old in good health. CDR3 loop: CASSLSDRETDGYTF. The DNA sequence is TGTGCCAGCAGTTTATCCGACAGGGAGACTGATGGCTACACCTTC.